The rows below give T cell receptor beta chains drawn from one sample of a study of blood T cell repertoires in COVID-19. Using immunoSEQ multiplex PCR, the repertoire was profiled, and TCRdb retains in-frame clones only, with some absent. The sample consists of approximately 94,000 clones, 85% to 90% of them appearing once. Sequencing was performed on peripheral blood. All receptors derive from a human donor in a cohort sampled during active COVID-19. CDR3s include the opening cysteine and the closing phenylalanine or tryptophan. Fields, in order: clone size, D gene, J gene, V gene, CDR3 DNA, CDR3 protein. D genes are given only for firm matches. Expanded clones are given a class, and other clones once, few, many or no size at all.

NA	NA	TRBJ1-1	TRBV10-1	TGCGCCAGCCAAGAACAGGGGAACACTGAAGCTTTCTTT	CASQEQGNTEAFF
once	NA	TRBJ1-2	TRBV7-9	TGTGCCAGCAGCTTAGCGATCGGCGGGGGAAAAGGCTACACCTTC	CASSLAIGGGKGYTF
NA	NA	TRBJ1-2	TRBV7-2	TGTGCCAGCAGCCCCCAGGCTAACTATGGCTACACCTTC	CASSPQANYGYTF
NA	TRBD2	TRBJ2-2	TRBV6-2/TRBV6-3	TGTGCCAGCAGTCCACTGGGACTAGCGGGATCCGGGGAGCTGTTTTTT	CASSPLGLAGSGELFF
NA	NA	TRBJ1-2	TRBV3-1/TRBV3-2	TGTGCCAGCAGCCAACAGGGGAACTATGGCTACACCTTC	CASSQQGNYGYTF
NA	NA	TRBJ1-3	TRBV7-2	TGTGCCAGCAGCTTAACGGGGTCTGGAAACACCATATATTTT	CASSLTGSGNTIYF
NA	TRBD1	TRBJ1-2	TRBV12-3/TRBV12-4	TGTGCCAGCAGCAACAGGGGCGTTGGCTACACCTTC	CASSNRGVGYTF
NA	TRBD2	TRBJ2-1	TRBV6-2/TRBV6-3	TGTGCCAGCAGACCTAGCGGGGGGATGAATGAGCAGTTCTTC	CASRPSGGMNEQFF
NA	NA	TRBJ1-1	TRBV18	TGTGCCAGCTCACTTTCACAGGACACTGAAGCTTTCTTT	CASSLSQDTEAFF
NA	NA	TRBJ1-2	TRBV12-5	TGTGCTAGTGGTTTGGAGACAGCTAACTATGGCTACACCTTC	CASGLETANYGYTF
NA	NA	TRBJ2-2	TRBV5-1	TGCGCCAGCAGCTTGGGGGACACAAGAAACACCGGGGAGCTGTTTTTT	CASSLGDTRNTGELFF
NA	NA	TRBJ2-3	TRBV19	TGTGCCAGTAGTATAGATTTCTTGTTCACAGATACGCAGTATTTT	CASSIDFLFTDTQYF
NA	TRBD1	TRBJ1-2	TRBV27	TGTGCCACCTCACTAAAACAGGGGAACTATGGCTACACCTTC	CATSLKQGNYGYTF
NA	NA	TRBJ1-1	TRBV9	TGTGCCAGCAGCGAGAGACAGACCATGCAGAACACTGAAGCTTTCTTT	CASSERQTMQNTEAFF
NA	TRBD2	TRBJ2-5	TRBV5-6	TGTGCCAGCAGCTCGGCGGGAGCGGGGGCACAAGAGACCCAGTACTTC	CASSSAGAGAQETQYF
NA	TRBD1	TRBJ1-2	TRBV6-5	TGTGCCAGCAGTTACCGACAGGGGAACTATGGCTACACCTTC	CASSYRQGNYGYTF
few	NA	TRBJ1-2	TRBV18	TGTGCCAGCTCAGGCGACCGGAGTGGCTACACCTTC	CASSGDRSGYTF
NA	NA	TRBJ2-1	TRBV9	TGTGCCAGCAAGAAAGAAGGTAGCTTCAATGAGCAGTTCTTC	CASKKEGSFNEQFF
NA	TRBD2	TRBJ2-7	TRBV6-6	TGTGCCAGCAGGAGCGGGGGCCGAACCTACGAGCAGTACTTC	CASRSGGRTYEQYF
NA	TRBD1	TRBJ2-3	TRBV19	TGTGCCAGCAAAGCGAATCCCGGGACAGGGGGATCGGGCACAGATACGCAGTATTTT	CASKANPGTGGSGTDTQYF
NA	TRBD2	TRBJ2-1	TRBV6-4	TGTGCCACCGCAGAGGGGGTAGCGGGAGAGGGCAATGAGCAGTTCTTC	CATAEGVAGEGNEQFF
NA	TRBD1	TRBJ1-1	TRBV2	TGTGCCAGCAGAGCTCAGGGGGCTGGGAACACTGAAGCTTTCTTT	CASRAQGAGNTEAFF
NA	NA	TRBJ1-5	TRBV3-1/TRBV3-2	TGTGCCAGCAGAAGGAGTCATAGGTCGCGGCTTTGGTTGTGCCAGCCCCAGCATTTT	CASRRSHRSRLWLCQPQHF
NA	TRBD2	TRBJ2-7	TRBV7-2	TGTGCCAGCAGCTCGGGGACTACTAGCTACGAGCAGTACTTC	CASSSGTTSYEQYF
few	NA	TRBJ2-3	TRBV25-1	TGTGCCAGCCGGCAGGGTGAAAGCACAGATACGCAGTATTTT	CASRQGESTDTQYF
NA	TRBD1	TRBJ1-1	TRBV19	TGTGCCAGTAGTGGCAGGACTCCGGGACAGGGGAAAACTGAAGCTTTCTTT	CASSGRTPGQGKTEAFF
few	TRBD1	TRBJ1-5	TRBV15	TGTGCCACCAGCAGACTCCGGGACAGGGTCAATCAGCCCCAGCATTTT	CATSRLRDRVNQPQHF
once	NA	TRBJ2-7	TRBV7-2	TGTGCCAGCAGCTTAGTAACAGGGAGCTCCTACGAGCAGTACTTC	CASSLVTGSSYEQYF
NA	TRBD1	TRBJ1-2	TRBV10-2	TGCGCCACCGCCGGGACAGGGGGCGCCGGGGGGGGCTACACCTTC	CATAGTGGAGGGYTF
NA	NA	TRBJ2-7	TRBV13	TGTGCCAGCAGCTTAAAGGGCGCAGGGTTCAACGAGCAGTACTTC	CASSLKGAGFNEQYF
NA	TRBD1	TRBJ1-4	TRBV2	TGTGCCAGCAGTGAACAGGGGGCGGGTGAAAAACTGTTTTTT	CASSEQGAGEKLFF
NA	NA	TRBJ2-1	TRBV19	TGTGCCAGTAGTATAGATCTCCCCGGACTTGATATTAATGAGCAGTTCTTC	CASSIDLPGLDINEQFF
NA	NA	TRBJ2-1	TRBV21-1	TGTGCCAGCAGCAGCGGGAGGGCCAAAAATGAGCAGTTCTTC	CASSSGRAKNEQFF
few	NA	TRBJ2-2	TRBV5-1	TGCGCCAGCAGCTTGGGGCACTCAGGGTCAGGGGAGCTGTTTTTT	CASSLGHSGSGELFF
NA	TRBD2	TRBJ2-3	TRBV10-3	TGTGCCATCAGGGCCTCAACTAGCGCCCCTAGCACAGATACGCAGTATTTT	CAIRASTSAPSTDTQYF
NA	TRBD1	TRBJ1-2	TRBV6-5	TGTGCCAGCAGTTATTCGACGGACAGGGGGGGGCCCTACACCTTC	CASSYSTDRGGPYTF